This T cell receptor (beta chain) was observed in a study of blood T cell repertoires in COVID-19. Study details: The origin of the acute and convalescent COVID-19 samples was the United States, Italy and Spain. PBMCs, B-cell-depleted T cells, or T cells provided the cDNA or gDNA that made up the material.

Original data processing: How many nucleated cells were present was estimated from reference gene primer amplification. Measured with immunoSEQ multiplex PCR; TCRdb has only the in-frame clones, and not every one. For V, J and clone size, that table is used; D and trimming come from the DNA. The table includes more than 90,000 clones, over 80% detected once. The source of this sequence is a woman aged 70-85 years with acute or convalescent COVID-19. Sequenced material: peripheral blood.

For the CDR3, the DNA is TGTGCCAGCAGCCCTAGCGGGAGGTTGCCCGAGCAGTACTTC. The encoded protein is CASSPSGRLPEQYF. The chain couples TRBV7-9 to TRBJ2-7, with TRBD2 identical over 11 bases. Germline V gene sequence: CDR1 SEHNR, CDR2 FQNEAQ (reference sequence). The CDR3 has 14 residues. The J segment lost 6 bases and the V segment lost 5 bases, leaving 6 bases of the junction unmatched. Based on the CDR3 plus reference TRBV7-9 and TRBJ2-7, the full variable domain is DTGVSQNPRHKITKRGQNVTFRCDPISEHNRLYWYRQTLGQGPEFLTYFQNEAQLEKSRLLSDRFSAERPKGSFSTLEIQRTEQGDSAMYLCASSPSGRLPEQYFGPGTRLTVT.